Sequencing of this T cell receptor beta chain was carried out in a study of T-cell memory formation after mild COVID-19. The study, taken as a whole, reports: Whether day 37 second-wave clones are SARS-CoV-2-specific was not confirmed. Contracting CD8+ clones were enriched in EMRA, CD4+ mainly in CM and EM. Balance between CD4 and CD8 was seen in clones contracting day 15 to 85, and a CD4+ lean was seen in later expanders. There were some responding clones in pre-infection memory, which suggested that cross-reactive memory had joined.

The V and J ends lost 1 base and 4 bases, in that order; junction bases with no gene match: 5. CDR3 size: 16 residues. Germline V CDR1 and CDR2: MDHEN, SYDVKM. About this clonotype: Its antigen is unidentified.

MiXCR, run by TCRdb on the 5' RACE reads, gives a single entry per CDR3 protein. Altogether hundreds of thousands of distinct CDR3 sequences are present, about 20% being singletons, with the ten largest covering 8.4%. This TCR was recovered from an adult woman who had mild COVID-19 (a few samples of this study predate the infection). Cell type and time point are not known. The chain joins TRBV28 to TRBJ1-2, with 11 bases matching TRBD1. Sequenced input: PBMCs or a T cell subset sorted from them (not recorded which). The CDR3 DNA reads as TGTGCCAGCAGTTTATCCCGGACAGGGGGCAGCTATGGCTACACCTTC. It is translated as CASSLSRTGGSYGYTF.